The clone carrying this TCR beta chain was seen many times. Its specificity is unknown. Every donor provided one heparinised blood draw, which averaged approximately 100 mL. The sample originates from a study of beta chain features in type 1 diabetes. Study-level points and caveats: Among all four CD4+ subsets, Type 1 diabetes patients had TCRB CDR3s that were moderately but significantly shorter. Whether HLA type affects TCRB rearrangement stayed undetermined in the present work.

The authors reverse transcribed all of the isolated RNA, so sequencing captured expressed TCRB transcripts. Each sample of naive, central memory or regulatory T cells had, on average, approximately 3.5 million reads. Clones were sequenced by immunoSEQ multiplex PCR, and TCRdb holds only the in-frame ones, with some missing. The table records 120,000 to 150,000 clones, less than 10% of them present only once. V lost 0 bases, J lost 4 bases, and 12 bases lay in between. CDR1 is SQVTM, CDR2 ANQGSEA, per germline. The CDR3 has 14 residues. The sample consisted of central memory CD4+ T cells from blood. The V gene is TRBV29-1, the J gene TRBJ1-1, with a tentative D call TRBD1 (6 bases). The TCR comes from a woman aged 40 to 50 in good health. The DNA for the CDR3 is TGCAGCGTTGAAGAAACAGGGTTTAGCACTGAAGCTTTCTTT. Translated: CSVEETGFSTEAFF. The variable domain in full, completed from reference TRBV29-1 and TRBJ1-1, reads SAVISQKPSRDICQRGTSLTIQCQVDSQVTMMFWYRQQPGQSLTLIATANQGSEATYESGFVIDKFPISRPNLTFSTLTVSNMSPEDSSIYLCSVEETGFSTEAFFGQGTRLTVV.